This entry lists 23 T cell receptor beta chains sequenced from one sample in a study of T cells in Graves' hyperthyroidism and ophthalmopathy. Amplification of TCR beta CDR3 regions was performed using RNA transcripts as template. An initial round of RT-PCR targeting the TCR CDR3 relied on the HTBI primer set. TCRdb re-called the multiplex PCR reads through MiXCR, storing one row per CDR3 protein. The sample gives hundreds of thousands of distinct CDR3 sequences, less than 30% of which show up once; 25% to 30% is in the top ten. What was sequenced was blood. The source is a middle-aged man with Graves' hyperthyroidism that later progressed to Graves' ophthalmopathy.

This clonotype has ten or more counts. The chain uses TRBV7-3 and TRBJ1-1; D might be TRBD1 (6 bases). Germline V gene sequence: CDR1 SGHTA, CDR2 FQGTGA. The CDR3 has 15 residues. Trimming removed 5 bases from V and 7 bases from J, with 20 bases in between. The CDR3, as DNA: TGTGCCAGCAGCGAAACCGGGACGGTCAGGGGTGAAGCTTTCTTT. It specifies CASSETGTVRGEAFF.

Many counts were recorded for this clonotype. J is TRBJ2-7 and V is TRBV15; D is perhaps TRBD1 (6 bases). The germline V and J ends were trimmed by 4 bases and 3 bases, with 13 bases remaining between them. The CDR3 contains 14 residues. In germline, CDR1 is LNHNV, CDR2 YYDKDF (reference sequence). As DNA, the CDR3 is TGTGCCACCAGCACACGGATACAGGGCTACGAGCAGTACTTC. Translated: CATSTRIQGYEQYF. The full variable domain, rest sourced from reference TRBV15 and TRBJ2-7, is DAMVIQNPRYQVTQFGKPVTLSCSQTLNHNVMYWYQQKSSQAPKLLFHYYDKDFNNEADTPDNFQSRRPNTSFCFLDIRSPGLGDTAMYLCATSTRIQGYEQYFGPGTRLTVT.

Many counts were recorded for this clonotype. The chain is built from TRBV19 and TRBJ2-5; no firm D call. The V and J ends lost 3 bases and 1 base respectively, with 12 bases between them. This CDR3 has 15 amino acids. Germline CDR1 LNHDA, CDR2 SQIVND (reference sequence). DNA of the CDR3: TGTGCCAGTAGTATCACCCACGTTTTCCAAGAGACCCAGTACTTC. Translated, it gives CASSITHVFQETQYF.

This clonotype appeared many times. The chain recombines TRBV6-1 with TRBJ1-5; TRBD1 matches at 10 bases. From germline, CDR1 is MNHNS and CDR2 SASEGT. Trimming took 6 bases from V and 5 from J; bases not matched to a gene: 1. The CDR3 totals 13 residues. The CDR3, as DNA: TGTGCCAGCAGGACAGGGGGCTATCAGCCCCAGCATTTT. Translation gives CASRTGGYQPQHF.

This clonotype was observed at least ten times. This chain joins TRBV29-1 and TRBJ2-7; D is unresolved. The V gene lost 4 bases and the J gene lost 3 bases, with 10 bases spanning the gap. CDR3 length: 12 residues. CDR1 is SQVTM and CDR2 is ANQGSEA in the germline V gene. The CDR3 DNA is TGCAGCGTTGCACGACACAACTACGAGCAGTACTTC. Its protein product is CSVARHNYEQYF.

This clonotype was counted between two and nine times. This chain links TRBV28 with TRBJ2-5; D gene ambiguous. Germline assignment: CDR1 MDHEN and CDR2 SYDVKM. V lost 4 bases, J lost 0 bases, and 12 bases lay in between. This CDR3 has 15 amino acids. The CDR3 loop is CASSSKGWYQETQYF. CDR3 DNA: TGTGCCAGCAGTTCCAAGGGTTGGTACCAAGAGACCCAGTACTTC.

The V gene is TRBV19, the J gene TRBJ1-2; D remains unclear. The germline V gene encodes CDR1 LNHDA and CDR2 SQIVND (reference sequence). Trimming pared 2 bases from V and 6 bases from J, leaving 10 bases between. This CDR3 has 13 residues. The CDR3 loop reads CASSIMPEDGYTF. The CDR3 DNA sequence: TGTGCCAGTAGTATAATGCCAGAAGATGGCTACACCTTC.

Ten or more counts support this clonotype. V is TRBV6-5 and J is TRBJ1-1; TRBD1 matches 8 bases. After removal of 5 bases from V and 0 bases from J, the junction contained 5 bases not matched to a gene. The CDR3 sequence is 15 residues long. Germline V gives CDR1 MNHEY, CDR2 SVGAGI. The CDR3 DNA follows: TGTGCCAGCAGTCTAAGGACAGGGTTGAACACTGAAGCTTTCTTT. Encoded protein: CASSLRTGLNTEAFF.

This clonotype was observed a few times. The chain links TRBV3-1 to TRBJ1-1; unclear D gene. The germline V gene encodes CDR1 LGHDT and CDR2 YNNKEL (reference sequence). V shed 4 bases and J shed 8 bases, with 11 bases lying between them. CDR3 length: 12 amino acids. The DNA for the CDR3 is TGTGCCAGCAGCCCTTCACGACAAGAAGCTTTCTTT. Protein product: CASSPSRQEAFF.

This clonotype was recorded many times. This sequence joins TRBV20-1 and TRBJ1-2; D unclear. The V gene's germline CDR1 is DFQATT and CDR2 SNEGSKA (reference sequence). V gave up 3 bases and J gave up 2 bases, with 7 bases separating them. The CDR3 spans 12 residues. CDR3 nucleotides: TGCAGTGCTAGTTTTCGCAACTATGGCTACACCTTC. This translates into CSASFRNYGYTF.

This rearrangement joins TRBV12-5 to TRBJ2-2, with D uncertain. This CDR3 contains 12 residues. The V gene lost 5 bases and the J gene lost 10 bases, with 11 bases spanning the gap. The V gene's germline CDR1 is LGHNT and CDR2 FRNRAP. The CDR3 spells CASGPDVLELFF. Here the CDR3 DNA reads TGTGCTAGTGGTCCGGACGTTTTGGAGCTGTTTTTT.

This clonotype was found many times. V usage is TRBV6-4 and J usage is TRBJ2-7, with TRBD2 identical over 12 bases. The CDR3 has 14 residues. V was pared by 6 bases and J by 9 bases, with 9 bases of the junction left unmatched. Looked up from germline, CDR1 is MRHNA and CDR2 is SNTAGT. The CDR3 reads CASRTSGGASVQYF. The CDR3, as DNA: TGTGCCAGCAGGACTAGCGGGGGAGCGTCTGTGCAGTACTTC.

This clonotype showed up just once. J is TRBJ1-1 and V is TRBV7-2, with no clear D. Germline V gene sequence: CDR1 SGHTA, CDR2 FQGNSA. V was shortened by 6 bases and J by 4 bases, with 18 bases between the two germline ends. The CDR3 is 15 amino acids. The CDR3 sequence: CASSSDPGRSTEAFF. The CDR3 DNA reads TGTGCCAGCAGTTCCGACCCGGGGAGGAGCACTGAAGCTTTCTTT. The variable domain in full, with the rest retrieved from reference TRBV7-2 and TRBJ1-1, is GAGVSQSPSNKVTEKGKDVELRCDPISGHTALYWYRQSLGQGLEFLIYFQGNSAPDKSGLPSDRFSAERTGGSVSTLTIQRTQQEDSAVYLCASSSDPGRSTEAFFGQGTRLTVV.

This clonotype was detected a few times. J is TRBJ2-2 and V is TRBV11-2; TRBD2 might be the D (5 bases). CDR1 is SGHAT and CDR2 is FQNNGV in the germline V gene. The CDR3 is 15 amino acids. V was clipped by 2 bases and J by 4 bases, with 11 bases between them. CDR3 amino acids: CASSLFRRGTGELFF. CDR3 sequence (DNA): TGTGCCAGCAGCTTATTTCGCCGGGGCACCGGGGAGCTGTTTTTT.

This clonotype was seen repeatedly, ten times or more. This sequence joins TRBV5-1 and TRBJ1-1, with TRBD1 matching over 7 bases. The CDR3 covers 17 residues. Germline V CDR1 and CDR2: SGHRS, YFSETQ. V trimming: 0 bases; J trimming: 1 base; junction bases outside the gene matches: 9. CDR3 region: CASSLVPTGRTNTEAFF. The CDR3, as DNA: TGCGCCAGCAGCTTGGTCCCGACAGGGCGGACGAACACTGAAGCTTTCTTT.

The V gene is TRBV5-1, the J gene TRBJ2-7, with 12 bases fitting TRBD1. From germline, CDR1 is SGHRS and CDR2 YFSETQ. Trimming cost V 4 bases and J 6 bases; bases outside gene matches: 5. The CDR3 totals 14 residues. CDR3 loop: CASSGGTGGLEQYF. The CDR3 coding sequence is TGCGCCAGCAGCGGGGGGACAGGGGGCCTCGAGCAGTACTTC.

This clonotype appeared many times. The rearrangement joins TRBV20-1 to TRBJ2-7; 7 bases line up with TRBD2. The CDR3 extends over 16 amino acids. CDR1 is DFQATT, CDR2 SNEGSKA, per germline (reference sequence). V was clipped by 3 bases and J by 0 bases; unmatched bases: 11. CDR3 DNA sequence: TGCAGTGCTAGCGACAGAGCCAGCGGGGCCTCCTACGAGCAGTACTTC. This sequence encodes CSASDRASGASYEQYF.

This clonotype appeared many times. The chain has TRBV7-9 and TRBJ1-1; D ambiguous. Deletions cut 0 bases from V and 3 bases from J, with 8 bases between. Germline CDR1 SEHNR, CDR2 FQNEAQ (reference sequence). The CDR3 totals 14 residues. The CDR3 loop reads CASSLARVYTEAFF. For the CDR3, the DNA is TGTGCCAGCAGCTTAGCTCGGGTTTACACTGAAGCTTTCTTT.

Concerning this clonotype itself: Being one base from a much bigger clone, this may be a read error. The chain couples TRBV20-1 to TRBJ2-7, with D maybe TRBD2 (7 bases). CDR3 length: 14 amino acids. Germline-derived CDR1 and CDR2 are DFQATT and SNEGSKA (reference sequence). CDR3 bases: TGCGGTGCCAAGAGGGGGGGCCAGAAAAACGAGCAGTACTTC. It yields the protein CGAKRGGQKNEQYF.

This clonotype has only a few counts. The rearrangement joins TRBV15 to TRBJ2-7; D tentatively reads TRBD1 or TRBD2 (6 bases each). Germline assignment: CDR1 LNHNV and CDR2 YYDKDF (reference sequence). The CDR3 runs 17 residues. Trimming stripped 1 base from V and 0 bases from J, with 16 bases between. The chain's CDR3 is CATSRGLGGSFSYEQYF. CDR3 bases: TGTGCCACCAGCAGAGGTCTGGGGGGCTCATTCTCCTACGAGCAGTACTTC.

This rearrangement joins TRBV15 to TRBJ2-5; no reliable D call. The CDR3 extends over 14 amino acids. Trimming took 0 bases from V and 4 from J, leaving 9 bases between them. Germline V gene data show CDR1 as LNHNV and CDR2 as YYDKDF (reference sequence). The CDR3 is CATSREWVGETQYF. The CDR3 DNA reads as TGTGCCACCAGCAGAGAATGGGTCGGAGAGACCCAGTACTTC.

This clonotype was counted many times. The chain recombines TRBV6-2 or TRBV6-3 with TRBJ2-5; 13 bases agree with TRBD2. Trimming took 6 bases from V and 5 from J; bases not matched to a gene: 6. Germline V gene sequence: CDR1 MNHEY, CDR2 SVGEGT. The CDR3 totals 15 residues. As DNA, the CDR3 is TGTGCCAGCAGCCGACTAGCGGGAGGACCGGAGACCCAGTACTTC. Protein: CASSRLAGGPETQYF.

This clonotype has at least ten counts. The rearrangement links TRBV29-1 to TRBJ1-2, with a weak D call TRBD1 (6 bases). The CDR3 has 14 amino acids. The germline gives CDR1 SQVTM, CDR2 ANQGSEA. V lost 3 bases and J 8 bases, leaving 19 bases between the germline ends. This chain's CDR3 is CSVEPRQARVGYTF. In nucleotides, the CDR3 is TGCAGCGTTGAGCCTCGACAGGCCCGAGTGGGCTACACCTTC.